This T cell receptor beta chain was recorded in a study of shared clonotypes between healthy human individuals. Comment on this clone: Its matching antigen is unknown.

General study points: Clonotype sharing across a few donors was observed for roughly 5% of naive CD4 clonotypes.

Profiled with immunoSEQ multiplex PCR; TCRdb holds only in-frame clones, not every one. The sample has 1 million to 1.2 million clones, approximately 75% seen once; the top ten hold roughly 0.9%. Trimming pared 4 bases from V and 5 bases from J, leaving 8 bases between. Looked up from germline, CDR1 is WSHSY and CDR2 is SAAADI. The CDR3 is 13 amino acids. The material sequenced was memory CD4+ T cells from PBMCs. Subset given: CD45RA-negative fraction. This receptor was identified in a man between 18 and 35 years old in good health. Some clones in this sample may be carry-over from other donors' samples. The V call is TRBV10-2, the J call TRBJ1-4; D is undetermined. The CDR3 region has the DNA TGCGCCAGCAGTGGAGGGTTAAATGAAAAACTGTTTTTT. Protein: CASSGGLNEKLFF.